This TCR beta chain was documented in a study of cytomegalovirus exposure and HLA in healthy donors. General study findings and limits: The study listed approximately 160 cytomegalovirus-associated TCR beta chains. TCR sequences were mostly rare, though some public TCRs occurred in many donors.

CDR3 length: 13 residues. V dropped 6 bases and J dropped 0 bases, with 5 bases sitting between them. Germline assignment: CDR1 SGHTA and CDR2 FQGTGA. Only one count was recorded for this clone. The antigen remains undetermined. The PCR ran on 60 Vbeta and 13 Jbeta primers. Sequencing used immunoSEQ multiplex PCR; TCRdb keeps in-frame clones, though not all of them. This repertoire shows approximately 300,000 clones, approximately 85% found once; its top ten account for about 2%. Material: PBMCs. The TCR sequence derives from a middle-aged woman in good health and CMV-seropositive. The chain combines TRBV7-3 with TRBJ2-2; D is unclear. The CDR3 region has the DNA TGTGCCAGCAGGTCAGCGAACACCGGGGAGCTGTTTTTT. The encoded protein is CASRSANTGELFF.